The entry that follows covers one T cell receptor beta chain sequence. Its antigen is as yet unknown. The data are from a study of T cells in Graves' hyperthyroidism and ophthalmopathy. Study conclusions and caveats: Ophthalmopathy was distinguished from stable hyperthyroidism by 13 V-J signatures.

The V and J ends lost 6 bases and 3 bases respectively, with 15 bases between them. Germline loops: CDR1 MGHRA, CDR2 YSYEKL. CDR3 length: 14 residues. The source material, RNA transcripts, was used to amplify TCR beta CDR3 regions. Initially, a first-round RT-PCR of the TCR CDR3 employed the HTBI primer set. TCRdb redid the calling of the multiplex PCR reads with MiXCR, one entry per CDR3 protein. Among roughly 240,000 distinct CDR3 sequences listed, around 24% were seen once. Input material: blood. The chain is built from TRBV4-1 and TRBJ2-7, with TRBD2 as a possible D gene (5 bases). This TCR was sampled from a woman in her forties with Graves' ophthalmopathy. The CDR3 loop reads CASRRGFGDYEQYF. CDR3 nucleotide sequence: TGCGCCAGCAGGCGCGGGTTCGGGGACTACGAGCAGTACTTC.